This entry describes one TCR beta chain. Its target antigen remains unknown. One base away there is no much larger clone; base qualities are not given. These data are taken from a study of blood T cell repertoires in COVID-19 (dated by TCRdb to about 2020). Broadly, across the study: Collaborator samples came from the United States, Italy and Spain and covered acute and convalescent phases of COVID-19. The samples were drawn from the first 160 participants of the ongoing ImmuneRACE study and from some 1,300 subjects provided by 6 global collaborators. A freely available public database, intended as a resource for researchers studying the immune response to SARS-CoV-2, is where the repertoires were released. The prospective study material was composed of cDNA or gDNA derived from T cells, B-cell-depleted T cells, or PBMCs. Subjects who had been exposed to COVID-19, were actively infected with it, or had recovered from it provided the deeply sampled blood TCRbeta repertoires that made up the dataset. Where available, HLA class I and class II types were taken from metadata supplied by the sample provider and were not determined by assay-based typing. Sample metadata almost always included a de-identified subject ID, COVID-19 status, age in years and sex. Results and caveats for the whole study, not just this receptor: The amount of clinical and demographic metadata varied by source and participant and was provided uncurated.

Counted from cysteine to phenylalanine, this CDR3 has 14 amino acids. Only the CDR3 region is kept as DNA, spanning 42 bases read in frame from base 1. TCRbeta CDR3 regions were amplified from genomic DNA by means of the immunoSEQ Assay, a bias-controlled multiplex PCR. Processing in the source paper ran as follows. Within the assay, amplification of reference gene primers was used to estimate how many nucleated cells each sample contained. Sequence reads were collapsed and filtered to measure the absolute abundance of every unique TCRbeta CDR3 rearrangement. For each sample, productive Simpson clonality was calculated as the square root of Simpson's diversity index across productive rearrangements. TCRdb obtained this table from immuneACCESS and retained in-frame rearrangements with V and J assigned. These tables miss some clones; where compared with another copy, unresolved V genes account for less than half of the shortfall, and the remainder is unexplained. The V and J calls and the clone size are those of that table, but D and trimming were determined from the DNA. In all, the sample holds around 100,000 clones, and 90% to 95% of those were seen once. The ten top clones hold around 0.94% of the sample.

Collaborating institutions collected whole blood in K2EDTA tubes following their own protocols. For TCRbeta analysis, collaborators shipped samples as frozen whole blood, isolated PBMCs, or DNA extracted from either of those sample types. This TCR was recovered from a man in his fifties or sixties with acute or convalescent COVID-19. Specimen: peripheral blood. The chain employs TRBV21-1 and TRBJ2-2; the D segment call TRBD1 is taken from the table without a DNA check. TRBV21-1 is reported as a pseudogene. The CDR3 is CASSRAGGSGELFF. The DNA is TGTGCCAGCAGCAGGGCAGGGGGCAGCGGGGAGCTGTTTTTT.